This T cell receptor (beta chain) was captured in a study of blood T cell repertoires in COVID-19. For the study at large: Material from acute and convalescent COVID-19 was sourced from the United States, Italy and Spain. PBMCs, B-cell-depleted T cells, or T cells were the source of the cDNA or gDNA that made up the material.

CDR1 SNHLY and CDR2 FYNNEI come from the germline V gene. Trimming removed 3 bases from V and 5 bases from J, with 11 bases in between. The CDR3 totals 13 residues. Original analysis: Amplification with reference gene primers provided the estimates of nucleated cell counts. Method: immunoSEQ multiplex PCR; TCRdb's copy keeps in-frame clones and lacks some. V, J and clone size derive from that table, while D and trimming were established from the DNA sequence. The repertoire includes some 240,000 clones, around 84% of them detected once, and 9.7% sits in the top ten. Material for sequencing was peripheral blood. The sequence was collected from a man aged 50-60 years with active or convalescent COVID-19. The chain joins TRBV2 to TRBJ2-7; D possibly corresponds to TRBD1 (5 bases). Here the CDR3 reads CASSEGFRDEQYV. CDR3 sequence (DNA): TGTGCCAGCAGTGAGGGTTTCAGGGACGAGCAGTACGTC.